This T cell receptor (beta chain) was sequenced during a study of OX40 agonist ivuxolimab in advanced cancers. The germline gives CDR1 KGHSH, CDR2 LQKENI. The CDR3 has 15 amino acids. V lost 1 base and J lost 2, with 11 bases in between. Clones were sequenced by immunoSEQ multiplex PCR, and TCRdb holds only the in-frame ones, with some missing. The data show 90,000 or so clones, with over 75% seen just once and 2.6% held by the top ten. The genes are TRBV18 and TRBJ2-5; D unclear. Sample: CD4+ or CD8+ T cells sorted from blood, taken in a trial of the OX40 agonist ivuxolimab. This clonotype was sampled from an adult with an advanced solid tumor such as melanoma, head and neck, liver or kidney cancer. This CDR3 reads CASSPLAARQETQYF. CDR3 DNA sequence: TGTGCCAGCTCACCACTGGCAGCGCGACAAGAGACCCAGTACTTC.